The 26 T cell receptor beta chains listed next were all sequenced from one sample in a study of T cell changes during pregnancy in multiple sclerosis. The repertoire was sequenced with immunoSEQ multiplex PCR; TCRdb's copy has only in-frame clones and lacks some. Among roughly 66,000 clones listed, 92% were seen once. This specimen consisted of peripheral blood, obtained in the first trimester of pregnancy. Source of these receptors: a female donor with multiple sclerosis, enrolled in a pregnancy study.

This chain links TRBV4-2 with TRBJ2-7, with 11 positions matching TRBD2. The CDR3 has 15 amino acids. In germline, CDR1 is LGHNA, CDR2 YNFKEQ. Trimming took 2 bases from V and 4 from J; bases not matched to a gene: 4. In nucleotides, the CDR3 is TGTGCCAGCAGCCAAACTAGCGGGAGTGGTTACGAGCAGTACTTC. It is translated as CASSQTSGSGYEQYF.

The chain joins TRBV6-1 to TRBJ2-7, with 12 bases matching TRBD1. Germline V gene data show CDR1 as MNHNS and CDR2 as SASEGT. The CDR3 is 14 residues long. V gave up 7 bases and J gave up 5 bases; unmatched junction bases: 6. CDR3 nucleotide sequence: TGTGCCAGCACCGGGACAGGGGGCGGGGACGAGCAGTACTTC. Translating it yields CASTGTGGGDEQYF.

CDR3 amino acids: CASSIRTMGPYEQYF. The CDR3 DNA is TGTGCCAGTAGTATTCGGACTATGGGGCCCTACGAGCAGTACTTC. J is TRBJ2-7 and V is TRBV19, with D possibly TRBD2 on 6 matching bases. The CDR3 has 15 residues. The germline V gene encodes CDR1 LNHDA and CDR2 SQIVND (reference sequence). V dropped 3 bases and J dropped 2 bases, with 14 bases sitting between them.

The chain employs TRBV6-5 and TRBJ2-2; D gene uncertain. V gave up 0 bases and J gave up 1 base, with 3 bases separating them. The length of the CDR3 is 14 residues. The germline CDR1 and CDR2 sequences are MNHEY and SVGAGI. The CDR3 reads CASSYSRNTGELFF. The CDR3 DNA reads TGTGCCAGCAGTTACTCTAGGAACACCGGGGAGCTGTTTTTT.

This clone was observed once. V and J are TRBV6-5 and TRBJ1-1; possibly TRBD1 for D (6 bases). CDR3 size: 15 residues. Looked up from germline, CDR1 is MNHEY and CDR2 is SVGAGI. Trimming removed 2 bases from V and 5 bases from J, with 15 bases in between. CDR3 DNA: TGTGCCAGCAGTTACGGGGGCAGGGTGGCGACTGAAGCTTTCTTT. Protein sequence: CASSYGGRVATEAFF.

V usage is TRBV27 and J usage is TRBJ2-3; 9 bases match TRBD2. V lost 4 bases to trimming and J lost 0 bases; unmatched junction nucleotides: 2. CDR3 size: 15 residues. Germline assignment: CDR1 MNHEY and CDR2 SMNVEV (reference sequence). The CDR3 DNA reads TGTGCCAGCAGTTGGACTAGCGTTAGCACAGATACGCAGTATTTT. It codes for CASSWTSVSTDTQYF.

This clone occurred once. The J gene is TRBJ2-1, the V gene TRBV7-3; 7 bases agree with TRBD1. With 4 bases clipped from V and 3 bases from J, the junction kept 9 bases outside the gene matches. The CDR3 has 16 amino acids. Germline V gene data show CDR1 as SGHTA and CDR2 as FQGTGA. The CDR3 region is CASSSGARGFYNEQFF. Here the CDR3 DNA reads TGTGCCAGCAGCTCCGGGGCCAGGGGGTTCTACAATGAGCAGTTCTTC.

This clone was recorded only once. An end of the junction differs from the germline gene, which may be a read error. The rearrangement joins TRBV6-5 to TRBJ2-5; a possible D gene is TRBD1 (6 bases). This CDR3 spans 14 amino acids. Per germline, CDR1 MNHEY and CDR2 SVGAGI. The CDR3 DNA sequence: TGTGCCAGCAGATATGGACAGACCCAAGGGACCCAGTACTTC. Its translation: CASRYGQTQGTQYF.

The J gene is TRBJ2-3, the V gene TRBV9, with 11 bases that match TRBD2. CDR1 SGDLS and CDR2 YYNGEE come from the germline V gene. The CDR3 is made up of 13 amino acids. V shed 7 bases, J shed 5 bases, and the junction held 3 bases outside the gene matches. The CDR3: CASAGTSGDTQYF. CDR3 in DNA: TGTGCCAGCGCCGGGACTAGCGGAGATACGCAGTATTTT.

The rearrangement uses TRBV19 and TRBJ1-1, with a possible D match to TRBD1 (6 bases). V gave up 6 bases and J gave up 5 bases, with 16 bases separating them. CDR3 size: 14 residues. The germline V gene has CDR1 LNHDA and CDR2 SQIVND (reference sequence). CDR3 in amino acids: CASRTKGGQTEAFF. The CDR3 DNA sequence: TGTGCCAGTAGAACCAAGGGGGGGCAAACTGAAGCTTTCTTT.

The chain couples TRBV30 to TRBJ2-1, with 7 bases fitting TRBD2. The trim removed 7 bases at V and 1 base at J, leaving 10 bases unmatched. Germline values: CDR1 GTSNPN, CDR2 SVGIG (reference sequence). This CDR3 contains 15 residues. The CDR3 DNA follows: TGTGCCTCTAGCGGAGTTTCTAATTCCTACAATGAGCAGTTCTTC. This translates into CASSGVSNSYNEQFF.

The chain links TRBV27 to TRBJ1-1, with 9 nucleotides matching TRBD1. The V segment lost 3 bases and the J segment 11 bases; nucleotides outside the gene matches: 7. CDR1 is MNHEY and CDR2 is SMNVEV in the germline V gene (reference sequence). The CDR3 length is 13 residues. Written as DNA, the CDR3 is TGTGCCAGCAGTTTGGTACAGGGGGCCGGGGCTTTCTTT. Translated, it gives CASSLVQGAGAFF.

This clone was detected only once. The V gene is TRBV2, the J gene TRBJ2-7; 7 nucleotides align to TRBD2. CDR1 is SNHLY and CDR2 is FYNNEI in the germline V gene. Trimming at V came to 3 bases and at J to 1 base, leaving 9 bases not matched to a gene. There are 16 residues in the CDR3. In DNA, the CDR3 is TGTGCCAGCAGTGATAGTTGGGAGGGAGTGTCCTACGAGCAGTACTTC. As protein: CASSDSWEGVSYEQYF.

The V call is TRBV9, the J call TRBJ1-1, with TRBD1 identical over 7 bases. There are 15 residues in the CDR3. Germline CDR1 is SGDLS and CDR2 is YYNGEE. The V and J ends lost 4 bases and 4 bases, in that order; junction bases with no gene match: 10. The CDR3 protein is CASSPPGGSATEAFF. DNA of the CDR3: TGTGCCAGCAGCCCCCCAGGGGGATCTGCCACTGAAGCTTTCTTT.

This chain connects TRBV4-3 to TRBJ1-5; D possibly corresponds to TRBD1 (6 bases). CDR1 LGHNA and CDR2 YSLEER come from the germline V gene. The V and J ends lost 0 bases and 5 bases respectively, with 14 bases between them. The CDR3 runs 16 residues. The CDR3 here is CASSQDNREMHQPQHF. DNA for the CDR3: TGCGCCAGCAGCCAAGATAACAGGGAGATGCATCAGCCCCAGCATTTT.

The genes are TRBV15 and TRBJ2-1; 9 positions agree with TRBD2. V dropped 1 base and J dropped 6; count of bases not matched to a gene: 4. The CDR3 is 15 amino acids. From germline, CDR1 is LNHNV and CDR2 YYDKDF (reference sequence). The CDR3 is CATSRVGGRGNEQFF. The CDR3 coding sequence is TGTGCCACCAGCAGAGTTGGCGGGAGGGGCAATGAGCAGTTCTTC.

This clone has only a few counts. For the CDR3, the DNA is TGCGCCAGCAGCGACCTACTCAGGGGGCCGAACACTGAAGCTTTCTTT. Encoded protein: CASSDLLRGPNTEAFF. This chain connects TRBV5-1 to TRBJ1-1; 8 bases fit TRBD1. Trimming removed 4 bases from V and 1 base from J; junction bases left unmatched: 9. The germline gives CDR1 SGHRS, CDR2 YFSETQ. This CDR3 comprises 16 residues.

This rearrangement joins TRBV6-5 to TRBJ2-2; the D is unclear. Per germline, CDR1 MNHEY and CDR2 SVGAGI. The ends were cut back, 0 bases at V and 5 bases at J, with 7 bases in the middle. The CDR3 has 14 residues. CDR3 in amino acids: CASSYSTRTGELFF. The DNA for the CDR3 is TGTGCCAGCAGTTACTCGACTCGGACCGGGGAGCTGTTTTTT.

CDR3 bases: TGTGCCAGCAGCAGATCTGGCGGGGAGACCCAGTACTTC. It is translated as CASSRSGGETQYF. This chain joins TRBV9 and TRBJ2-5, with TRBD2 as a possible D gene (5 bases). The CDR3 spans 13 residues. The germline V gene has CDR1 SGDLS and CDR2 YYNGEE. Trimming took 4 bases from V and 5 from J, leaving 12 bases between them.

The chain links TRBV7-8 to TRBJ1-1; no definite D call. The CDR3 consists of 14 residues. From germline, CDR1 is SGHVS and CDR2 FQNEAQ. V lost 2 bases to trimming and J lost 0 bases, with 7 bases between them. The CDR3 sequence: CASSLRGLNTEAFF. DNA for the CDR3: TGTGCCAGCAGCTTAAGAGGGTTGAACACTGAAGCTTTCTTT. The whole variable domain, filled in from reference TRBV7-8 and TRBJ1-1, reads GAGVSQSPRYKVAKRGQDVALRCDPISGHVSLFWYQQALGQGPEFLTYFQNEAQLDKSGLPSDRFFAERPEGSVSTLKIQRTQQEDSAVYLCASSLRGLNTEAFFGQGTRLTVV.

The CDR3 coding sequence is TGTGCCAGCGTTATTGAGGGCATGAACACTGAAGCTTTCTTT. Protein: CASVIEGMNTEAFF. The chain carries TRBV28 and TRBJ1-1; D is ambiguous. CDR3 length equals 14 residues. V gave up 8 bases and J gave up 0 bases, with 13 bases separating them. The germline V gene encodes CDR1 MDHEN and CDR2 SYDVKM.

This rearrangement joins TRBV11-3 to TRBJ2-7; D is perhaps TRBD2 (6 bases). Trimming cost V 4 bases and J 2 bases, with 15 bases left between them. Germline V lookup: CDR1 SGHNT, CDR2 YENEEA. The CDR3 totals 15 residues. The CDR3: CASSSGLGPTYEQYF. Here the CDR3 DNA reads TGTGCCAGCAGCTCGGGACTGGGGCCCACCTACGAGCAGTACTTC.

This chain joins TRBV6-1 and TRBJ1-1; no firm D call. With 6 bases removed from V and 1 base from J, the gap between germline ends came to 6 bases. Per germline, CDR1 MNHNS and CDR2 SASEGT. The CDR3 extends over 12 amino acids. The CDR3 sequence: CASRVGNTEAFF. The CDR3 DNA reads TGTGCCAGCAGAGTCGGGAACACTGAAGCTTTCTTT.

The chain couples TRBV4-3 to TRBJ1-2; D is undetermined. The CDR3 runs to 14 residues. V lost 6 bases to trimming and J lost 8 bases, with 19 bases between them. Looked up from germline, CDR1 is LGHNA and CDR2 is YSLEER. The CDR3 region is CASSPEGSSGGYTF. The CDR3 DNA is TGCGCCAGCAGTCCGGAGGGCTCCTCGGGCGGCTACACCTTC.

CDR3 protein: CASSEAGGRLTGELFF. The CDR3 nucleotides are TGTGCCAGCAGTGAAGCAGGCGGGAGGCTCACCGGGGAGCTGTTTTTT. The chain employs TRBV2 and TRBJ2-2, with 8 positions matching TRBD2. V dropped 0 bases and J dropped 4; count of bases not matched to a gene: 4. The CDR3 consists of 16 residues. Per germline, CDR1 SNHLY and CDR2 FYNNEI. Supplemented by reference TRBV2 and TRBJ2-2, the full variable domain reads EPEVTQTPSHQVTQMGQEVILRCVPISNHLYFYWYRQILGQKVEFLVSFYNNEISEKSEIFDDQFSVERPDGSNFTLKIRSTKLEDSAMYFCASSEAGGRLTGELFFGEGSRLTVL.

The chain links TRBV6-6 to TRBJ1-1; the match to TRBD1 covers 7 bases. This CDR3 region has 14 residues. Germline CDR1 and CDR2: MNHNY and SVGAGI (reference sequence). After removal of 2 bases from V and 1 base from J, the junction contained 1 base not matched to a gene. CDR3 amino acids: CASSYDRANTEAFF. The DNA for the CDR3 is TGTGCCAGCAGTTACGACAGGGCGAACACTGAAGCTTTCTTT.